Listed below are T cell receptor beta chains from one sample, sequenced in a study of shared clonotypes between healthy human individuals. TCRdb's table, derived via immunoSEQ multiplex PCR, lists solely in-frame clones and lacks some. In the table there are roughly 2,300,000 clones, approximately 90% of which are singletons. Sequencing was performed on naive CD4+ T cells from PBMCs. The receptors come from a man aged 18 to 30 in good health. Some clones in this sample may be carry-over from other donors' samples. CDR3s include the opening cysteine and the closing phenylalanine or tryptophan. D genes are given only for firm matches. The listing skips clone size in some rows; elsewhere it reads once, few, many or a size class.

v_gene	j_gene	d_gene	abundance	CDR3aa	CDR3nt
TRBV7-9	TRBJ2-5	NA	NA	CASSLALRGKETQYF	TGTGCCAGCAGCTTAGCGCTACGGGGGAAAGAGACCCAGTACTTC
TRBV28	TRBJ1-3	NA	NA	CASSSQPLMNTIYF	TGTGCCAGCAGTTCCCAACCCCTTATGAACACCATATATTTT
TRBV2	TRBJ2-1	NA	NA	CASRDSLVQQFF	TGTGCCAGCAGAGACAGCCTGGTACAGCAGTTCTTC
TRBV7-7	TRBJ2-2	NA	NA	CASSQENTGELFF	TGTGCCAGCAGTCAAGAGAACACCGGGGAGCTGTTTTTT
TRBV9	TRBJ2-3	TRBD2	NA	CASSVAGGPDTQYF	TGTGCCAGCAGCGTAGCGGGAGGCCCAGATACGCAGTATTTT
TRBV4-1	TRBJ2-3	TRBD2	NA	CASSRALGGRGTDTQYF	TGCGCCAGCAGCCGCGCTCTGGGGGGGAGGGGAACAGATACGCAGTATTTT
TRBV27	TRBJ2-7	TRBD2	NA	CATKHTGTSFYEQYF	TGTGCCACCAAACACACCGGGACTAGCTTCTACGAGCAGTACTTC
TRBV19	TRBJ1-4	TRBD1	once	CASSPYRDRENEKLFF	TGTGCCAGTAGCCCCTACCGGGACAGAGAAAATGAAAAACTGTTTTTT
TRBV28	TRBJ1-5	NA	NA	CATRQFGYSNQPQHF	TGTGCCACAAGACAGTTTGGGTATAGCAATCAGCCCCAGCATTTT
TRBV29-1	TRBJ2-7	NA	once	CSVGKTTGNYEQYF	TGCAGCGTCGGAAAGACGACGGGGAACTACGAGCAGTACTTC
TRBV10-3	TRBJ2-1	TRBD1	NA	CAISDPGGQGIYNEQFF	TGTGCCATCAGTGACCCGGGGGGACAGGGGATCTACAATGAGCAGTTCTTC
TRBV29-1	TRBJ2-4	NA	NA	CSVEDPRDIQYF	TGCAGCGTTGAAGATCCACGGGACATTCAGTACTTC
TRBV7-2	TRBJ2-3	NA	NA	CASSSQGHPTDTQYF	TGTGCCAGCAGCTCACAAGGCCACCCGACAGATACGCAGTATTTT
TRBV27	TRBJ1-1	NA	NA	CASKPGGSVTEAFF	TGTGCCAGCAAGCCGGGGGGTAGTGTTACTGAAGCTTTCTTT
TRBV6-6	TRBJ2-7	NA	once	CASSYSTGRSYEQYF	TGTGCCAGCAGTTACTCAACAGGGAGATCCTACGAGCAGTACTTC
TRBV19	TRBJ2-7	TRBD1	NA	CASSVRDRSFEQYF	TGTGCCAGTAGTGTCCGGGACAGGTCTTTCGAGCAGTACTTC
TRBV28	TRBJ2-1	TRBD1	NA	CASSGKGARYNEQFF	TGTGCCAGCAGTGGAAAGGGGGCTCGCTACAATGAGCAGTTCTTC
TRBV30	TRBJ2-3	NA	NA	CAWKGSTDTQYF	TGTGCCTGGAAGGGGAGCACAGATACGCAGTATTTT
TRBV5-1	TRBJ2-1	TRBD2	few	CASSPGTSSYNEQFF	TGCGCCAGCAGCCCCGGGACTAGCTCCTACAATGAGCAGTTCTTC
TRBV28	TRBJ2-7	TRBD2	NA	CASSFPIAGGSPYEQYF	TGTGCCAGCAGTTTCCCCATAGCGGGAGGGTCCCCCTACGAGCAGTACTTC
TRBV19	TRBJ1-4	TRBD1	NA	CASTPGTGGEKLFF	TGTGCCAGTACCCCCGGGACAGGTGGTGAAAAACTGTTTTTT
TRBV9	TRBJ1-2	TRBD1	once	CASSVVPGQAPVGYTF	TGTGCCAGCAGCGTAGTCCCCGGACAGGCTCCCGTTGGCTACACCTTC